This is a list of T cell receptor beta chains from one sample in a study of blood T cell repertoires in COVID-19. This table comes from immunoSEQ multiplex PCR, and its TCRdb copy is limited to in-frame clones, with some not included. The sample lists roughly 88,000 clones, roughly 70% occurring once. The sequencing input was peripheral blood. These receptor sequences come from a woman aged 55-69 years in a cohort sampled during active or convalescent COVID-19. Each CDR3 is given with its conserved first and last residue. The D gene is left open where the match is weak. A clone size is listed for some rows: how often the clone was seen (once, few, many), or a class if it is expanded.

J	size	V	D	DNA	CDR3
TRBJ1-1	-	TRBV6-5	TRBD1	TGTGCCAGCAGTTACCCCGGGACAGGAAACACTGAAGCTTTCTTT	CASSYPGTGNTEAFF
TRBJ1-3	once	TRBV9	-	TGTGCCAGCAGCGTAGTGGACAGCCCTGGAAACACCATATATTTT	CASSVVDSPGNTIYF
TRBJ2-5	-	TRBV4-3	-	TGCGCCAGCAGCCAAGGGAGGCCCCAAGAGACCCAGTACTTC	CASSQGRPQETQYF
TRBJ2-2	-	TRBV28	TRBD1	TGTGCCAGCAGTTTAATGGGGGACAGATCAAACGGGGAGCTGTTTTTT	CASSLMGDRSNGELFF
TRBJ1-5	medium-sized	TRBV6-5	-	TGTGCCAGCAGGGCCTTATTGGGCAGCAATCAGCCCCAGCATTTT	CASRALLGSNQPQHF
TRBJ1-2	-	TRBV19	-	TGTGCCAGTAGTACAGGAGGACAGCTCTATGGCTACACCTTC	CASSTGGQLYGYTF
TRBJ2-7	-	TRBV11-3	TRBD2	TGTGCCAGCAGCTTCAGGAGCGGGGGGACCTACGAGCAGTACTTC	CASSFRSGGTYEQYF
TRBJ2-2	few	TRBV9	-	TGTGCCAGCAGCGTAGGAGGCGGATGGAACACCGGGGAGCTGTTTTTT	CASSVGGGWNTGELFF
TRBJ1-1	few	TRBV2	-	TGTGCCAGCAGTGGTCCGCGGCGGGGGCAGCAGAACACTGAAGCTTTCTTT	CASSGPRRGQQNTEAFF
TRBJ2-2	-	TRBV6-5	-	TGTGCCAGCAGTCTCGGACAGTTCACCGGGGAGCTGTTTTTT	CASSLGQFTGELFF
TRBJ2-3	-	TRBV2	TRBD2	TGTGCCAGCAGTAGACTAGCGGGGGTAGATACGCAGTATTTT	CASSRLAGVDTQYF
TRBJ1-6	-	TRBV5-1	TRBD1	TGCGCCAGCAGCGTAAAGGGACAGGGGTATTCACCCCTCCACTTT	CASSVKGQGYSPLHF
TRBJ2-7	-	TRBV11-2	-	TGTGCCAGCAGCCGCCCGGCGGGGGCGATAACCTACGAGCAGTACTTC	CASSRPAGAITYEQYF
TRBJ1-6	-	TRBV19	-	TGTGCCAGTAGTATAAGAGGAAATTCACCCCTCCACTTT	CASSIRGNSPLHF
TRBJ1-2	-	TRBV9	TRBD1	TGTGCCAGCAGCGAAATACAGGGGGGCTATGGCTACACCTTC	CASSEIQGGYGYTF
TRBJ1-1	few	TRBV7-9	-	TGTGCCAGCAGCTTACTGTACCGAGAGAACACTGAAGCTTTCTTT	CASSLLYRENTEAFF
TRBJ1-2	once	TRBV15	-	TGTGCCACCAGCAGAGCCTTGACAGGCGGTGGTGGCTACACCTTC	CATSRALTGGGGYTF
TRBJ1-2	-	TRBV3-1/TRBV3-2	-	TGTGCCAGCAGCCAAGATCTGGGGGGGATGGCTAACTATGGCTACACCTTC	CASSQDLGGMANYGYTF
TRBJ2-1	-	TRBV5-4	TRBD2	TGTGCCAGCAGCCCGGGAGTTTTAGCGGGGCCCTACAATGAGCAGTTCTTC	CASSPGVLAGPYNEQFF
TRBJ2-3	few	TRBV19	-	TGTGCCAGTAGTATAGAAAGGGGCCCGACAGATACGCAGTATTTT	CASSIERGPTDTQYF
TRBJ2-3	few	TRBV7-2	TRBD2	TGTGCCAGCAGATCTCGAGCGGGGGCAGATACGCAGTATTTT	CASRSRAGADTQYF
TRBJ1-5	once	TRBV15	-	TGTGCCACCAGCAGAGACCTTTTCCCAGGGAATCAGCCCCAGCATTTT	CATSRDLFPGNQPQHF